These T cell receptor beta chains were read from a single sample in a study of a mutant IDH1 vaccine in newly diagnosed glioma. The protocol was immunoSEQ multiplex PCR, while the TCRdb copy is restricted to in-frame clones and leaves out a portion. The sample holds just over 65,000 clones; more than 70% are singletons and the top ten take roughly 12%. Their antigens are not known. Sequenced here: PBMCs, sampled from a glioma patient whose treatment included an IDH1 peptide vaccine. These receptors originate from a man younger than 35 with glioma. CDR3s include the opening cysteine and the closing phenylalanine or tryptophan. A D gene is named only where the DNA matches it firmly. Clone size appears in some rows only: once, few, many, or a class for an expanded clone.

d_gene	v_gene	abundance	j_gene	CDR3nt	CDR3aa
.	TRBV4-3	.	TRBJ1-1	TGCGCCAGCAGCCGGACAAAAATGAACACTGAAGCTTTCTTT	CASSRTKMNTEAFF
TRBD1	TRBV7-2	.	TRBJ1-1	TGTGCCAGCAGCCTACATTCCCGGGACAGGGTATACACTGAAGCTTTCTTT	CASSLHSRDRVYTEAFF
TRBD2	TRBV5-4	.	TRBJ2-5	TGTGCCAGCAGCTTGGGGGGGGGTGGAGAGACCCAGTACTTC	CASSLGGGGETQYF
.	TRBV7-6	.	TRBJ1-6	TGTGCCAGCAGCTTGACAGGATGGGTAAATTCACCCCTCCACTTT	CASSLTGWVNSPLHF
.	TRBV18	.	TRBJ1-4	TGTGCCAGCTCACCACCTCTCCCGCGGACGGATGAAAAACTGTTTTTT	CASSPPLPRTDEKLFF
.	TRBV19	.	TRBJ1-1	TGTGCCAGTAGTATAAATCCACCAGCGGGGGGGAGGACTGAAGCTTTCTTT	CASSINPPAGGRTEAFF
TRBD1	TRBV19	.	TRBJ2-3	TGTGCCAGTACTAATTCAAGGACAGGGATCGTCACAGATACGCAGTATTTT	CASTNSRTGIVTDTQYF
TRBD1	TRBV4-1	.	TRBJ1-4	TGCGCCAGCAGCCAGGAAAACCGGGACAGGGGGCTGTTTTTT	CASSQENRDRGLFF
.	TRBV7-8	few	TRBJ1-1	TGTGCCAGCAGCTTAGGGGGGTCGTACACTGAAGCTTTCTTT	CASSLGGSYTEAFF
.	TRBV19	.	TRBJ2-3	TGTGCCAGTAGTATAGGGGGGGTCGGCACAGATACGCAGTATTTT	CASSIGGVGTDTQYF
TRBD1	TRBV27	.	TRBJ1-2	TGTGCCAGCAGTGAAGGACAGGGGGTGAACTATGGCTACACCTTC	CASSEGQGVNYGYTF
.	TRBV7-8	.	TRBJ1-5	TGTGCCAGCAGCTTAGGGGAACCCCGGAAGAATCAGCCCCAGCATTTT	CASSLGEPRKNQPQHF
.	TRBV6-5	.	TRBJ1-2	TGTGCCAGCAGTTACTGGGGGGCAGGATATGGCTACACCTTC	CASSYWGAGYGYTF
TRBD1	TRBV4-2	once	TRBJ1-4	TGTGCCAGCAGCCAAGAAAAGGGGGCTCACAATGAAAAACTGTTTTTT	CASSQEKGAHNEKLFF
.	TRBV7-2	.	TRBJ1-1	TGTGCCAGCAGCGCGCGGTCAACAGGGAACACTGAAGCTTTCTTT	CASSARSTGNTEAFF
.	TRBV11-2	.	TRBJ1-2	TGTGCCAGCAGCCCCGCGGAGGACTATGGCTACACCTTC	CASSPAEDYGYTF
.	TRBV11-3	.	TRBJ1-3	TGTGCCAGCAGCCCCAATGGACAGAGCTCTGGAAACACCATATATTTT	CASSPNGQSSGNTIYF
TRBD1	TRBV10-3	.	TRBJ1-1	TGTGCCATCAGTCGGACAGGGGACACTGAAGCTTTCTTT	CAISRTGDTEAFF
TRBD2	TRBV4-2	.	TRBJ2-1	TGTGCCAGCAGCCAAGAGATAAACCTGCGGGGGGGCTCCTACAATGAGCAGTTCTTC	CASSQEINLRGGSYNEQFF
.	TRBV9	few	TRBJ1-1	TGTGCCAGCAGCGTAGATCAGGGTGAAGCTTTCTTT	CASSVDQGEAFF